The present entry profiles one TCR beta chain with its context. The sample is drawn from a study of CD8 T cells in Susac syndrome. Study information: Blood was drawn from patients with Susac syndrome. At that point, they were therapy-naive, on corticosteroids, or on intravenous immunoglobulin alone.

Reverse transcription of 0.5 to 1 ug RNA was performed with random hexamers. Each CDR3 protein is one row after TCRdb ran MiXCR on the immunoSEQ multiplex PCR reads. The sample gives more than 150,000 distinct CDR3 sequences, approximately 95% of which show up once; 0.16% is in the top ten. Trimming cost V 0 bases and J 14 bases, with 14 bases left between them. There are 13 residues in the CDR3. Germline CDR1 reads LGHNA; CDR2 reads YSLEER. Sequencing was performed on CD4+ T cells from PBMCs. This receptor was taken from a human donor with Susac syndrome. This chain uses TRBV4-3 with TRBJ1-3; possible D gene TRBD1, 5 bases. The CDR3: CASSQDFGAGLYF. CDR3 DNA sequence: TGCGCCAGCAGCCAAGATTTTGGGGCCGGTTTATATTTT.